The clone carrying this T cell receptor beta chain appeared a few times. The antigen is undetermined. The record originates from a study of cytomegalovirus exposure and HLA in healthy donors. Study results and caveats: The number of N-insertions in an Asian-associated ancestry cluster was reportedly below the approximately 680-donor mean in a later analysis. Accurate predictions that matched the HLA-A and HLA-B alleles of most subjects were reportedly made from TCR beta sequences. In a later analysis, at a false discovery rate of 0.05, about 15,000 TCR beta sequences were associated with HLA alleles. Follow-up analysis seemed to connect common viral pathogens with several of the most significant clusters identified.

Researchers ran the PCR with 60 Vbeta and 13 Jbeta primers. Sequencing was performed with immunoSEQ multiplex PCR; in TCRdb, only in-frame clones are kept and a portion is missing. In the table there are some 52,000 clones, around 70% of which are singletons. This TCR was recovered from a woman aged 50 to 60 in good health and CMV-seronegative. Sequencing input: PBMCs.

For the CDR3, the DNA is TGTGCCAGCAGTTCGTTTGGGAGCTCTGGAAACACCATATATTTT. It translates to CASSSFGSSGNTIYF. V gene TRBV28 combines with J gene TRBJ1-3; D is unresolved. Per germline, CDR1 MDHEN and CDR2 SYDVKM. The CDR3 length is 15 residues. Deletions cut 4 bases from V and 0 bases from J, with 10 bases between.